This T cell receptor (beta chain) is from a study of shared clonotypes between healthy human individuals. Deep level was the assay's run setting. Sorted-subset replicate PCRs used 200 ng DNA, some 30,000 T cell genomes. The method was immunoSEQ multiplex PCR; TCRdb's version includes in-frame clones alone and lacks a portion of them. The data hold more than 500,000 clones, with about 96% observed a single time. Regarding the study as a whole: Clonotypes shared by all four donors outscored non-shared clonotypes in generation probability.

About this clone: What it binds is unknown.

Germline values: CDR1 KGHSH, CDR2 LQKENI. Trimming cost V 6 bases and J 6 bases; bases outside gene matches: 8. The CDR3 is 15 amino acids. V and J are TRBV18 and TRBJ1-5; 10 bases agree with TRBD1. The sequenced sample consisted of naive CD4+ T cells sorted from blood. Subset: CD45RA+ positively selected. This TCR derives from a woman in her 30s in good health. Written as DNA, the CDR3 is TGTGCCAGCTCTCGCGGACAGGGGGGGAGTCAGCCCCAGCATTTT. Translating it yields CASSRGQGGSQPQHF.